These T cell receptor beta chains were read from a single sample in a study of blood T cell repertoires in COVID-19. Produced via immunoSEQ multiplex PCR; TCRdb's table is partial and in-frame only. The sample gives roughly 60,000 clones, approximately 92% of which show up once; around a tenth is in the top ten. Sequenced: peripheral blood. The receptor set was obtained from a woman of 80 years or more with active COVID-19. Each CDR3 is given with its conserved first and last residue. The order of the fields is D gene, clone size, J gene, V gene, CDR3 DNA, CDR3 protein. D genes are given only for firm matches. The size entry is marked missing in some rows and otherwise reads once, few, many or a size class.

>NA|few|TRBJ2-7|TRBV5-1
TGCGCCAGCAGCTCGGAGACAGGCAACGAGCAGTACTTC
CASSSETGNEQYF
>TRBD1|NA|TRBJ1-4|TRBV28
TGTGCCAGCAGTAACGACAGGGGTAATGAAAAACTGTTTTTT
CASSNDRGNEKLFF
>NA|NA|TRBJ2-1|TRBV3-1/TRBV3-2
TGTGCCAGCAGCCAAGATGATAGGGGGGAGCAGTTCTTC
CASSQDDRGEQFF
>NA|NA|TRBJ1-5|TRBV3-1/TRBV3-2
TGTGCCAGCAGACAGGGTTCCCAGCCCCAGCATTTT
CASRQGSQPQHF
>TRBD1|NA|TRBJ1-1|TRBV2
TGTGCCAGCAGGGGGACGGGGGACAGTGAAGCTTTCTTT
CASRGTGDSEAFF
>NA|NA|TRBJ2-1|TRBV7-9
TGTGCCAGCAGCCCCAGAGCGGATGTCTCCTACAATGAGCAGTTCTTC
CASSPRADVSYNEQFF
>NA|NA|TRBJ2-5|TRBV27
TGTGCCAGCAGTTTAACAACAAAAGAGACCCAGTACTTC
CASSLTTKETQYF
>TRBD1|NA|TRBJ1-1|TRBV28
TGTGCCAGCACCCCACCGGGACAGGGGACCGGGGAGGGACCCACTGAAGCTTTCTTT
CASTPPGQGTGEGPTEAFF
>TRBD1|once|TRBJ2-5|TRBV3-1/TRBV3-2
TGTGCCAGCAGCCAGGGACAGGCTTGGGGGGAGACCCAGTACTTC
CASSQGQAWGETQYF
>NA|NA|TRBJ2-1|TRBV5-4
TGTGCCAGCAGCTTGGGGGGGGGCTTCTACAATGAGCAGTTCTTC
CASSLGGGFYNEQFF
>TRBD1|once|TRBJ1-5|TRBV7-8
TGTGCCAGCAGCGCTAGAGGAGGGGGCGGCAATCAGCCCCAGCATTTT
CASSARGGGGNQPQHF
>NA|NA|TRBJ1-5|TRBV14
TGTGCCAGCAGCCAAGCTGGACACCTTAGCAATCAGCCCCAGCATTTT
CASSQAGHLSNQPQHF
>TRBD1|NA|TRBJ2-5|TRBV5-1
TGCGCCAGCAGCACCGGACAGGGAACGCCAAGAGAGACCCAGTACTTC
CASSTGQGTPRETQYF
>NA|NA|TRBJ1-5|TRBV21-1
TGTGCCAGCAGCAGGGACAGGGGCAATCAGCCCCAGCATTTT
CASSRDRGNQPQHF
>NA|NA|TRBJ2-5|TRBV15
TGTGCCACCAGCAGAGTTCAGGAAGAGACCCAGTACTTC
CATSRVQEETQYF
>TRBD1|NA|TRBJ1-4|TRBV6-5
TGTGCCAGCAGGCGAGACAGGGTTAATGAAAAACTGTTTTTT
CASRRDRVNEKLFF
>NA|NA|TRBJ2-3|TRBV12-5
TGTGCTAGTGGTTTGGAGGAAGGGATCCGGGGGAGCACAGATACGCAGTATTTT
CASGLEEGIRGSTDTQYF
>TRBD1|NA|TRBJ1-1|TRBV24-1
TGTGCCACCAGTGAAACAGGGGGCGACACTGAAGCTTTCTTT
CATSETGGDTEAFF
>NA|NA|TRBJ2-3|TRBV30
TGTGCCTGGTCACAGCCCGCCACAGATACGCAGTATTTT
CAWSQPATDTQYF
>TRBD2|once|TRBJ2-7|TRBV4-1
TGCGCCAGCAGCCAAACTAGCGGGAGGGACTACGAGCAGTACTTC
CASSQTSGRDYEQYF
>NA|NA|TRBJ2-3|TRBV20-1
TGCAGTGCGGATAGGGGGGATACGCAGTATTTT
CSADRGDTQYF
>NA|NA|TRBJ2-2|TRBV10-1
TGCGCCAGCAGAAATCGAGAGGGCGCCGCCGGGGAGCTGTTTTTT
CASRNREGAAGELFF
>NA|NA|TRBJ2-3|TRBV19
TGTGCCACCCTTGACACAACCCGCACAGATACGCAGTATTTT
CATLDTTRTDTQYF
>NA|NA|TRBJ2-2|TRBV10-3
TGTGCCATCAGCCCCACTATCCAGGGGAACACCGGGGAGCTGTTTTTT
CAISPTIQGNTGELFF
>TRBD1|NA|TRBJ1-4|TRBV5-1
TGCGCCAGCAGGATAGGGGACAGGGGGGAAAAACTGTTTTTT
CASRIGDRGEKLFF
>NA|NA|TRBJ1-5|TRBV4-1
TGCGCCAGCAGCCAAGGCTCCCTAGGCACGAATCAGCCCCAGCATTTT
CASSQGSLGTNQPQHF
>TRBD2|NA|TRBJ2-7|TRBV10-3
TGTGCCATCTCTAGCGGAGGGGCCTACGAGCAGTACTTC
CAISSGGAYEQYF
>NA|NA|TRBJ2-2|TRBV5-5
TGTGCCAGCAGCTTAAGGCAGGAGAACACCGGGGAGCTGTTTTTT
CASSLRQENTGELFF
>NA|NA|TRBJ1-1|TRBV6-2/TRBV6-3
TGTGCCAGCAGTGTTATCGGACAGCAATTAGGAGCTTTCTTT
CASSVIGQQLGAFF
>TRBD1|NA|TRBJ1-1|TRBV3-1/TRBV3-2
TGTGCCAGCAGCCGGGACAGGATGAACACTGAAGCTTTCTTT
CASSRDRMNTEAFF
>TRBD2|NA|TRBJ2-5|TRBV5-6
TGTGCCAGCAGCGCGGGGGGACACCTCCAAGAGACCCAGTACTTC
CASSAGGHLQETQYF
>TRBD1|NA|TRBJ2-1|TRBV2
TGTGCCAGCCAGCGCAGGACAGGGGGAGGGGGTGAGCAGTTCTTC
CASQRRTGGGGEQFF
>TRBD2|NA|TRBJ2-1|TRBV5-1
TGCGCCAGCAGCTTGGATCCAGCGGGAGGGCTAAGGTTCTTC
CASSLDPAGGLRFF
>TRBD2|NA|TRBJ2-1|TRBV4-1
TGCGCCAGCAGCCAAGTTGGCGGGACTAGCGGGGGGATGGAGCAGTTCTTC
CASSQVGGTSGGMEQFF
>NA|NA|TRBJ1-1|TRBV6-5
TGTGCCAGCACCGGAGGGAGCACTGAAGCTTTCTTT
CASTGGSTEAFF
>NA|NA|TRBJ2-5|TRBV6-5
TGTGCCAGCAGCACTCACGGGGGCCAAGAGACCCAGTACTTC
CASSTHGGQETQYF
>TRBD2|NA|TRBJ2-3|TRBV5-6
TGTGCCAGCAGCTTGCGGGAGGCCAGCATTAGCACAGATACGCAGTATTTT
CASSLREASISTDTQYF
>NA|NA|TRBJ1-4|TRBV11-2
TGTGCCAGCAGCTTACGCGGGGGGGGTGAAAAACTGTTTTTT
CASSLRGGGEKLFF
>TRBD1|NA|TRBJ2-5|TRBV3-1/TRBV3-2
TGTGCCAGCAGCCAAGGCTGGACAGGGGGCGTGGAGACCCAGTACTTC
CASSQGWTGGVETQYF